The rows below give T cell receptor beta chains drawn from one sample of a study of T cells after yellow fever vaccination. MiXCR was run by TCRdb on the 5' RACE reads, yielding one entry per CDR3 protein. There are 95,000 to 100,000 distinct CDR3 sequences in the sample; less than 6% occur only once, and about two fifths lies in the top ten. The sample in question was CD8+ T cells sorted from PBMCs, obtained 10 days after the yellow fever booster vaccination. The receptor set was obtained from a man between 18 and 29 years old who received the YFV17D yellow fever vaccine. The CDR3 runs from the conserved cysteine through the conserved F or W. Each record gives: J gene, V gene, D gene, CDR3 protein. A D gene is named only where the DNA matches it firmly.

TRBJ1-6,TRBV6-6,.,CASTLLGESLHF
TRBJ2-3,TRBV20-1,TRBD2,CSARGLAGDSDTQYF
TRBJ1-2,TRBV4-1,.,CASSLTVRIYGYTF
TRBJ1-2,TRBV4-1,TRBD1,CASRDRGQGADGYTF
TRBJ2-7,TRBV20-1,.,CSARVVGGNEQYF
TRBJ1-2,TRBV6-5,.,CASSPPGKHGYTF
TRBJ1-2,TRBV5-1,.,CASSTGYESYGYTF
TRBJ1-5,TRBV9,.,CASSVESGNQPQHF
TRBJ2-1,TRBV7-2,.,CASSLARAREQFF
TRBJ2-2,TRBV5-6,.,CASSFLDRSKNAGELFF
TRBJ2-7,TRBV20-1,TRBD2,CSARSSGDSYEQYF
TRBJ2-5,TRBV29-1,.,CSVEGREGETQYF
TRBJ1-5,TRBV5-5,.,CASSFHTNQPQHF
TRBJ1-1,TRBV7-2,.,CASSGRVPFF
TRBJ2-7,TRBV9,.,CASSVVAGATYEQYF
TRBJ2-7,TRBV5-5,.,CASGQSYEQYF
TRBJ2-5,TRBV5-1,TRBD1,CASSSEGTEVSTQYF
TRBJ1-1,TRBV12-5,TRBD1,CASGFWTGRNAFF
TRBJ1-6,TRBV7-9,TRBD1,CASSRTGQGNSPLHF
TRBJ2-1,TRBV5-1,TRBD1,CASSRKRSGQGSSYNEQFF
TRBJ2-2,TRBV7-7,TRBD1,CASSLYPRGQAGELFF
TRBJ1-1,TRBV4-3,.,CASSRGLGQNTEAFF
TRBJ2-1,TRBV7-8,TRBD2,CASSAYQGLAGEQFF
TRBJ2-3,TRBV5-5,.,CASSLRSRGPDTQYF
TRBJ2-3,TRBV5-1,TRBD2,CASSLPSGGPIEDTDTQYF
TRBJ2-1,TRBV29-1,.,CSVLEGGGSYEQFF
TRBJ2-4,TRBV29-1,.,CSVVGEPSNIQYF
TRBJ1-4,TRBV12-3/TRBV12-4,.,CASSREWQGLGKLFF
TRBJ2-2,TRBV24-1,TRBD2,CATSVLAANTGELFF
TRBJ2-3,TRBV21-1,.,CASSKARLAGAPPFTDTQYF
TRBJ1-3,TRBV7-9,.,CASSLVGGSGNTIYF